This T cell receptor beta chain was retrieved from a study of cytomegalovirus exposure and HLA in healthy donors. For this clone: In the same sample, other DNA sequences code for this CDR3.

Germline lookup yields CDR1 SGDLS and CDR2 YYNGEE. Trimming cost V 2 bases and J 4 bases; bases outside gene matches: 3. This CDR3 region has 14 residues. PCR amplification relied on 60 Vbeta primers (plus 13 Jbeta primers). Sequencing used immunoSEQ multiplex PCR; TCRdb keeps in-frame clones, though not all of them. The sample contains about 120,000 clones, around four fifths of which appear only once. This TCR was sampled from a man aged 40-50 years in good health and CMV-seronegative. The rearrangement uses TRBV9 and TRBJ1-2; 9 positions agree with TRBD1. Sequencing was done on a sample of PBMCs. CDR3: CASSVGQGTYGYTF. DNA for the CDR3: TGTGCCAGCAGCGTGGGACAGGGCACCTATGGCTACACCTTC.